These 22 T cell receptor beta chains were all obtained from the same sample, sequenced in a study of beta chain features in type 1 diabetes. Sequenced material consisted of expressed TCRB transcripts (all of the isolated RNA was reverse transcribed). Only in-frame clones appear in the TCRdb table, and some are missing; sequencing was by immunoSEQ multiplex PCR. The top ten clones hold less than 1.2% of a sample with about 340,000 clones, roughly 9% of them seen once. The antigens of these receptors remain unknown. Findings and caveats of the study: All four CD4+ subsets of Type 1 diabetes patients contained TCRB CDR3s that were moderately but significantly shorter.

Specimen: central memory CD4+ T cells from blood. The receptors come from a man under 40 with type 1 diabetes.

The count of this clone is one. V gene TRBV2 combines with J gene TRBJ2-3; the D gene could be TRBD1 or TRBD2 (6 bases each). V was trimmed by 8 bases and J by 2 bases, leaving 14 bases between them. CDR1 and CDR2 (germline): SNHLY, FYNNEI. The CDR3 consists of 14 residues. As DNA, the CDR3 is TGTGCCAGCCTCCTCGGGGGCTTCACAGATACGCAGTATTTT. Its translation is CASLLGGFTDTQYF.

This chain joins TRBV5-1 and TRBJ2-3; 9 nucleotides align to TRBD2. V lost 0 bases and J lost 5; bases outside the gene matches: 7. The CDR3 covers 16 residues. Germline CDR1 is SGHRS and CDR2 is YFSETQ. CDR3 bases: TGCGCCAGCAGCTTGGATCGCGGGGGGGCCCAAGATACGCAGTATTTT. Residues: CASSLDRGGAQDTQYF.

The sample holds a few counts of this clone. The chain links TRBV5-8 to TRBJ1-6; 9 bases are a match to TRBD1. The CDR3 has 16 residues. Germline loops: CDR1 SGHTS, CDR2 YDEGEE. J was trimmed by 10 bases and V by 3 bases; bases with no gene match: 11. Here the CDR3 reads CASSSRGQGSRSPLHF. The CDR3 coding sequence is TGTGCCAGCAGCTCTCGAGGACAGGGGAGTAGGTCACCCCTCCACTTT.

This chain links TRBV7-2 with TRBJ1-3; 9 bases align to TRBD1. Germline V gene lookup returns CDR1 SGHTA and CDR2 FQGNSA. The CDR3 runs 15 residues. The V and J ends lost 5 bases and 8 bases, in that order; junction bases with no gene match: 10. The CDR3 spells CASSLLGQGSDTIYF. The CDR3 DNA is TGTGCCAGCAGCCTCCTGGGACAGGGTTCGGACACCATATATTTT. Full variable domain (remainder filled in from reference TRBV7-2 and TRBJ1-3): GAGVSQSPSNKVTEKGKDVELRCDPISGHTALYWYRQSLGQGLEFLIYFQGNSAPDKSGLPSDRFSAERTGGSVSTLTIQRTQQEDSAVYLCASSLLGQGSDTIYFGEGSWLTVV.

This clone was observed a handful of times. This rearrangement joins TRBV5-1 to TRBJ2-3; TRBD2 matches at 11 bases. Germline V gene data show CDR1 as SGHRS and CDR2 as YFSETQ. V was pared by 2 bases and J by 0 bases, with 5 bases of the junction left unmatched. The CDR3 is 17 residues long. This chain's CDR3 is CASSFLTSGDSTDTQYF. CDR3 nucleotides: TGCGCCAGCAGCTTCCTGACTAGCGGGGATAGCACAGATACGCAGTATTTT.

The chain employs TRBV11-2 and TRBJ2-3; D possibly corresponds to TRBD2 (6 bases). CDR3 length equals 15 residues. V was pared by 2 bases and J by 4 bases, with 13 bases between. CDR1 and CDR2 from the germline V gene are SGHAT and FQNNGV. CDR3 in DNA: TGTGCCAGCAGCTTATCGGCTAGCGAGGCAGATACGCAGTATTTT. Translated: CASSLSASEADTQYF.

This clone was detected a few times. Different DNA sequences within this sample yield the same CDR3. The chain employs TRBV6-6 and TRBJ1-6, with D possibly being TRBD1 (5 bases). This CDR3 comprises 13 residues. Deletions cut 6 bases from V and 10 bases from J, with 13 bases between. Germline V lookup: CDR1 MNHNY, CDR2 SVGAGI (reference sequence). DNA of the CDR3: TGTGCCAGCAGCCGTACCGGGGGGTCACCCCTCCACTTT. Translating gives CASSRTGGSPLHF.

The chain combines TRBV23-1 with TRBJ2-1; perhaps TRBD2 as D (7 bases). TRBV23-1 is assigned to the ORF class and has an uncertain function. This CDR3 has 15 amino acids. V was shortened by 8 bases and J by 3 bases, with 17 bases between the two germline ends. The CDR3 loop is CASCRRGARYNEQFF. CDR3 in DNA: TGCGCCAGCTGTCGTCGGGGGGCCCGCTACAATGAGCAGTTCTTC.

The J gene is TRBJ2-3, the V gene TRBV2; the match to TRBD2 covers 12 bases. There are 15 residues in the CDR3. The trim removed 6 bases at V and 5 bases at J, leaving 6 bases unmatched. Germline V gives CDR1 SNHLY, CDR2 FYNNEI. CDR3 sequence reads: CASRRRLAGEDTQYF. CDR3 coding DNA: TGTGCCAGCAGACGAAGACTAGCGGGGGAAGATACGCAGTATTTT.

This clone occurred a few times. The V gene is TRBV11-2, the J gene TRBJ2-7, with D possibly being TRBD1 (6 bases). Germline CDR1 SGHAT, CDR2 FQNNGV. V shed 6 bases and J shed 1 base, with 13 bases lying between them. This CDR3 comprises 14 residues. The CDR3 sequence: CASRRSGASYEQYF. In DNA, the CDR3 is TGTGCCAGCAGGAGATCAGGGGCGTCCTACGAGCAGTACTTC.

The chain employs TRBV9 and TRBJ2-1; TRBD2 aligns across 12 bases. CDR1 SGDLS and CDR2 YYNGEE come from the germline V gene. The junction had 4 bases not matched to a gene; V was cut back by 0 bases and J by 6 bases. This CDR3 is built from 16 residues. The CDR3 sequence: CASSVALAGGINEQFF. DNA for the CDR3: TGTGCCAGCAGCGTAGCGCTAGCGGGGGGGATCAATGAGCAGTTCTTC.

This clone was found many times. CDR3 protein: CASSFVDTNHEQFF. CDR3 DNA sequence: TGCGCCAGCAGCTTCGTAGATACTAATCATGAGCAGTTCTTC. J is TRBJ2-1 and V is TRBV5-1; D not resolved. CDR3 length equals 14 residues. Trimming removed 2 bases at V and 8 bases at J, with 14 bases between. CDR1 is SGHRS, CDR2 YFSETQ, per germline.

The CDR3 region has the DNA TGTGCCAGCAGCGCCGCATCTATTGGGGCCAACGTCCTGACTTTC. Encoded protein: CASSAASIGANVLTF. The chain combines TRBV7-6 with TRBJ2-6; D unclear. Trimming cost V 5 bases and J 3 bases, with 11 bases left between them. In germline, CDR1 is SGHVS, CDR2 FNYEAQ. This CDR3 has 15 amino acids.

This clone was counted only a few times. V usage is TRBV4-1 and J usage is TRBJ2-3; D unclear. Between the trimmed V and J ends, which lost 4 bases and 2 bases, there was a span of 13 bases. The CDR3 contains 15 residues. Germline lookup yields CDR1 MGHRA and CDR2 YSYEKL. For the CDR3, the DNA is TGCGCCAGCAGCCCGGGTAGGGATAACACAGATACGCAGTATTTT. Residues: CASSPGRDNTDTQYF.

The rearrangement links TRBV6-5 to TRBJ2-1; D possibly uses TRBD1 or TRBD2 (5 bases each). Germline loops: CDR1 MNHEY, CDR2 SVGAGI. The CDR3 has 15 amino acids. V lost 6 bases, J lost 3 bases, and 15 bases lay in between. In DNA form, the CDR3 reads TGTGCCAGCAGCTCACGGGACGGCGGCTACAATGAGCAGTTCTTC. Residues: CASSSRDGGYNEQFF.

The chain couples TRBV7-2 to TRBJ2-7; D possibly matches TRBD1 or TRBD2 (5 bases each). The V end lost 8 bases, the J end lost 9 bases, and 20 bases lay between the germline ends. Germline CDR1 and CDR2: SGHTA and FQGNSA. The CDR3 has 13 residues. The CDR3 loop reads CASSSGAASRQYF. The CDR3 bases are TGTGCCAGCTCCTCCGGGGCGGCTTCGCGGCAGTACTTC.

This clone was found a few times. CDR3 residues: CASSIVHRSNYGYTF. The CDR3 coding sequence is TGTGCCAGTAGTATAGTCCATCGCTCTAACTATGGCTACACCTTC. V usage is TRBV19 and J usage is TRBJ1-2; D is ambiguous. V gave up 1 base and J gave up 0 bases, with 9 bases separating them. This CDR3 has 15 amino acids. The germline V gene encodes CDR1 LNHDA and CDR2 SQIVND (reference sequence).

A few counts support this clone. This chain links TRBV7-8 with TRBJ1-2; D remains unclear. This CDR3 has 13 residues. Germline V gene lookup returns CDR1 SGHVS and CDR2 FQNEAQ. V was pared by 3 bases and J by 0 bases, with 5 bases between. For the CDR3, the DNA is TGTGCCAGCAGCTTCAGTTCTAACTATGGCTACACCTTC. Its translation is CASSFSSNYGYTF.

The genes are TRBV6-4 and TRBJ2-1; possibly TRBD1 or TRBD2 for D (5 bases each). The ends were cut back, 2 bases at V and 10 bases at J, with 6 bases in the middle. The CDR3 runs 11 residues. The germline V gene has CDR1 MRHNA and CDR2 SNTAGT. In DNA, the CDR3 is TGTGCCAGCAGTGACGAGGGGGAGCAGTTCTTC. Residues: CASSDEGEQFF.

The chain employs TRBV30 and TRBJ2-7, with D possibly TRBD1 on 5 matching bases. Per the germline V gene, CDR1 is GTSNPN and CDR2 is SVGIG (reference sequence). The CDR3 runs to 13 residues. V was clipped by 2 bases and J by 5 bases, with 13 bases between them. The DNA for the CDR3 is TGTGCCTGGAGTATACAGGCAAGCAACGAGCAGTACTTC. It specifies CAWSIQASNEQYF.

The chain has TRBV28 and TRBJ2-2; 7 nucleotides line up with TRBD1. This CDR3 spans 17 amino acids. After removal of 2 bases from V and 1 base from J, the junction contained 7 bases not matched to a gene. The germline V gene encodes CDR1 MDHEN and CDR2 SYDVKM. The CDR3 reads CASSLGTRQGNTGELFF. CDR3 coding DNA: TGTGCCAGCAGTTTAGGGACGCGACAGGGGAACACCGGGGAGCTGTTTTTT.

The V gene is TRBV6-4, the J gene TRBJ2-1, with TRBD1 matching over 7 bases. J was trimmed by 5 bases and V by 6 bases; bases with no gene match: 1. The germline CDR1 and CDR2 sequences are MRHNA and SNTAGT. The CDR3 has 12 amino acids. CDR3 DNA sequence: TGTGCCAGCAGCGGGACAGACAATGAGCAGTTCTTC. It encodes CASSGTDNEQFF.